Following are 14 T cell receptor beta chains from one sample sequenced in a study of shared clonotypes between healthy human individuals (TCRdb year 2020). To prepare the library, the immunoSEQ multiplex PCR assay was applied. The source is immuneACCESS, and TCRdb retained only in-frame sequences with V and J called. Part of the clones is not carried over; for the studies checked, unresolved V genes explain less than half of this, and the remainder is unexplained. The table for this sample lists about 1,500,000 clones; roughly 96% of them were counted only once. The ten top clones hold approximately 1.1% of the sample. The sample consisted of naive CD4+ T cells sorted from blood. This specimen's cell subset or site label, per the study, means: CD45RA+ positively selected. The receptors come from a man aged 25 to 45 in good health.

The chain employs TRBV5-1 and TRBJ1-1; the match to TRBD1 covers 7 bases. Germline values: CDR1 SGHRS, CDR2 YFSETQ. This CDR3 contains 14 residues. V lost 5 bases, J lost 1 base, and 5 bases stayed unmatched. CDR3 residues: CASREGAENTEAFF. For the CDR3, the DNA is TGCGCCAGCAGGGAGGGGGCAGAGAACACTGAAGCTTTCTTT.

V usage is TRBV29-1 and J usage is TRBJ2-1, with D perhaps matching TRBD1 (5 bases). Germline CDR1 SQVTM, CDR2 ANQGSEA. The CDR3 length is 19 residues. Trimming removed 5 bases from V and 0 bases from J, with 26 bases in between. The CDR3 reads CSVPFAKAGWESSYNEQFF. CDR3 DNA sequence: TGCAGCGTTCCCTTCGCTAAGGCAGGGTGGGAAAGCTCCTACAATGAGCAGTTCTTC.

The rearrangement joins TRBV2 to TRBJ1-4; D ambiguous. Germline assignment: CDR1 SNHLY and CDR2 FYNNEI. With 3 bases removed from V and 0 bases from J, the gap between germline ends came to 5 bases. This CDR3 region has 14 residues. For the CDR3, the DNA is TGTGCCAGCAGTGAGATAACAACTAATGAAAAACTGTTTTTT. Translating it yields CASSEITTNEKLFF.

V gene TRBV2 combines with J gene TRBJ2-6; no clear D gene. The CDR3 sequence is 15 residues long. Between the trimmed V and J ends, which lost 3 bases and 2 bases, there was a span of 8 bases. CDR1 is SNHLY and CDR2 is FYNNEI in the germline V gene. The CDR3 is CASSEVTPGANVLTF. CDR3 coding DNA: TGTGCCAGCAGTGAGGTGACACCTGGGGCCAACGTCCTGACTTTC.

This rearrangement joins TRBV4-2 to TRBJ1-2; 8 nucleotides line up with TRBD1. V dropped 1 base and J dropped 5; count of bases not matched to a gene: 6. CDR3 length equals 15 residues. Germline CDR1 LGHNA, CDR2 YNFKEQ. The CDR3 loop reads CASSQVGTGYYGYTF. In DNA form, the CDR3 reads TGTGCCAGCAGCCAAGTAGGGACAGGATATTATGGCTACACCTTC.

The chain recombines TRBV5-8 with TRBJ2-7; D is possibly TRBD1 (6 bases). The germline V and J ends were trimmed by 1 base and 1 base, with 12 bases remaining between them. The CDR3 extends over 15 amino acids. Germline V CDR1 and CDR2: SGHTS, YDEGEE. This CDR3 reads CASSLFPRGSYEQYF. The DNA of the CDR3 is TGTGCCAGCAGCTTGTTCCCCAGGGGATCCTACGAGCAGTACTTC.

This clone came up once. The chain links TRBV7-9 to TRBJ1-4, with 7 bases fitting TRBD1. The CDR3 spans 15 residues. After removal of 5 bases from V and 4 bases from J, the junction contained 7 bases not matched to a gene. CDR1 is SEHNR, CDR2 FQNEAQ, per germline (reference sequence). CDR3 sequence: CASSPGTANNEKLFF. In nucleotides, the CDR3 is TGTGCCAGCAGCCCCGGGACAGCGAATAATGAAAAACTGTTTTTT.

This chain links TRBV5-6 with TRBJ1-4; D gene unclear. CDR3 length: 14 amino acids. Germline loops: CDR1 SGHDT, CDR2 YYEEEE. V lost 4 bases to trimming and J lost 1 base, with 8 bases between them. CDR3 coding DNA: TGTGCCAGCAGCGCCCGGGGAACTAATGAAAAACTGTTTTTT. Translation: CASSARGTNEKLFF.

The table lists this clone with a count of one. The J gene is TRBJ1-5, the V gene TRBV5-1; 8 nucleotides agree with TRBD1. The CDR3 runs 15 residues. Germline V gene lookup returns CDR1 SGHRS and CDR2 YFSETQ. V gave up 4 bases and J gave up 2 bases; unmatched junction bases: 5. This CDR3 is CASSLTGGRNQPQHF. The CDR3 DNA sequence: TGCGCCAGCAGCCTCACAGGGGGACGCAATCAGCCCCAGCATTTT.

The V gene is TRBV7-9, the J gene TRBJ1-2; D uncertain. The V end lost 0 bases, the J end lost 5 bases, and 10 bases lay between the germline ends. CDR1 is SEHNR and CDR2 is FQNEAQ in the germline V gene (reference sequence). The CDR3 extends over 14 amino acids. The CDR3 loop is CASSLAGGGYGYTF. The CDR3 nucleotides are TGTGCCAGCAGCTTAGCCGGCGGTGGGTATGGCTACACCTTC.

The chain couples TRBV7-9 to TRBJ2-6; D gene ambiguous. Germline V gene sequence: CDR1 SEHNR, CDR2 FQNEAQ (reference sequence). This CDR3 is 15 amino acids long. The V gene lost 4 bases and the J gene lost 1 base, with 8 bases spanning the gap. CDR3: CASSSMTSGANVLTF. CDR3 DNA: TGTGCCAGCAGCTCGATGACGTCTGGGGCCAACGTCCTGACTTTC.

This clone was detected only once. The chain recombines TRBV7-9 with TRBJ2-1; either TRBD1 or TRBD2 may fit D (5 bases each). Germline assignment: CDR1 SEHNR and CDR2 FQNEAQ (reference sequence). There are 15 residues in the CDR3. Trimming shortened V by 5 bases and J by 5 bases, and 16 bases separated the two germline ends. The CDR3, as DNA: TGTGCCAGCAGCCAAACAGGACTGGACCACAATGAGCAGTTCTTC. Its translation: CASSQTGLDHNEQFF.

The rearrangement joins TRBV6-5 to TRBJ2-5; 9 bases match TRBD1. Germline assignment: CDR1 MNHEY and CDR2 SVGAGI. V was pared by 6 bases and J by 11 bases, with 13 bases of the junction left unmatched. The CDR3 is made up of 14 amino acids. Here the CDR3 DNA reads TGTGCCAGCAGACTCACAGGGGGCTCGGATGAGCAGTACTTC. This translates into CASRLTGGSDEQYF.

The genes are TRBV7-9 and TRBJ2-7; TRBD1 is a possible D gene (7 bases). CDR1 and CDR2 (germline): SEHNR, FQNEAQ (reference sequence). There are 16 residues in the CDR3. V dropped 1 base and J dropped 3 bases, with 16 bases sitting between them. The CDR3 loop reads CASSLGRAGGNYEQYF. Here the CDR3 DNA reads TGTGCCAGCAGCTTAGGGAGGGCAGGGGGTAACTACGAGCAGTACTTC.